The 12 T cell receptor beta chains in this list originate from one sample, sequenced in a study of shared clonotypes between healthy human individuals. The method was immunoSEQ multiplex PCR; TCRdb's version includes in-frame clones alone and lacks a portion of them. Of about 1.1 million clones listed, approximately 80% are singletons. Sequenced material: memory CD4+ T cells from PBMCs. As for subset: CD45RA-negative fraction. These receptors were collected from a man aged 18 to 30 in good health. Some clones in this sample may be carry-over from other donors' samples.

A remark on this clone: Other DNA sequences in this specimen translate into the identical CDR3. The chain is built from TRBV18 and TRBJ2-5; possible D gene TRBD1, 6 bases. V was shortened by 2 bases and J by 3 bases, with 7 bases between the two germline ends. This CDR3 region has 13 residues. Germline-derived CDR1 and CDR2 are KGHSH and LQKENI. CDR3 sequence: CASSPGGEETQYF. The DNA for the CDR3 is TGTGCCAGCTCACCAGGGGGCGAAGAGACCCAGTACTTC.

This sequence joins TRBV19 and TRBJ2-3; D tentatively reads TRBD1 or TRBD2 (5 bases each). V was shortened by 3 bases and J by 8 bases, with 18 bases between the two germline ends. Looked up from germline, CDR1 is LNHDA and CDR2 is SQIVND (reference sequence). This CDR3 has 15 residues. The CDR3 coding sequence is TGTGCCAGTAGTATTCGGTCTTCGGGGCGCGGTACGCAGTATTTT. It encodes CASSIRSSGRGTQYF.

This clone was counted once. The chain joins TRBV7-9 to TRBJ2-1; D is unclear. V lost 5 bases, J lost 8 bases, and 7 bases lay in between. CDR1 SEHNR and CDR2 FQNEAQ come from the germline V gene (reference sequence). The CDR3 runs 11 residues. DNA for the CDR3: TGTGCCAGCAGCCATGGACATGAGCAGTTCTTC. The encoded protein is CASSHGHEQFF.

This clone has just a few counts. The same CDR3 is also encoded by other DNA sequences in this sample. The J gene is TRBJ1-2, the V gene TRBV29-1; D is ambiguous. The germline V and J ends were trimmed by 4 bases and 2 bases, with 8 bases remaining between them. CDR3 size: 12 residues. Germline CDR1 reads SQVTM; CDR2 reads ANQGSEA. In DNA form, the CDR3 reads TGCAGCGTTGGCGACAAAAACTATGGCTACACCTTC. Amino acid sequence: CSVGDKNYGYTF.

The V gene is TRBV18, the J gene TRBJ2-7; TRBD2 matches at 7 bases. The CDR3 consists of 15 residues. The J segment lost 2 bases and the V segment lost 2 bases, leaving 6 bases of the junction unmatched. Germline CDR1 and CDR2: KGHSH and LQKENI. CDR3 coding DNA: TGTGCCAGCTCACCATTTTCGACTAGCACCTACGAGCAGTACTTC. Its protein product is CASSPFSTSTYEQYF.

This chain connects TRBV19 to TRBJ2-2; tentative D call: TRBD1 (5 bases). Trimming removed 8 bases from V and 0 bases from J, with 13 bases in between. There are 15 residues in the CDR3. Germline V gene sequence: CDR1 LNHDA, CDR2 SQIVND (reference sequence). DNA for the CDR3: TGTGCCAGTGGAGACGGACAAACGAACACCGGGGAGCTGTTTTTT. Its protein is CASGDGQTNTGELFF.

The gene calls are TRBV18 and TRBJ2-5, with D perhaps matching TRBD1 (5 bases). This CDR3 comprises 10 residues. The germline V gene encodes CDR1 KGHSH and CDR2 LQKENI. V dropped 9 bases and J dropped 4 bases, with 6 bases sitting between them. The CDR3 region is CASQGETQYF. In nucleotides, the CDR3 is TGTGCCAGTCAGGGAGAGACCCAGTACTTC.

The chain joins TRBV5-1 to TRBJ2-1; 9 nucleotides match TRBD1. The junction had 5 bases not matched to a gene; V was cut back by 3 bases and J by 1 base. Germline CDR1 is SGHRS and CDR2 is YFSETQ. The CDR3 runs to 16 residues. The CDR3 DNA reads as TGCGCCAGCAGCTCGGGGACAGGGAGATCCTACAATGAGCAGTTCTTC. Protein: CASSSGTGRSYNEQFF. The full variable domain, in which reference TRBV5-1 and TRBJ2-1 provide the parts outside the CDR3, is KAGVTQTPRYLIKTRGQQVTLSCSPISGHRSVSWYQQTPGQGLQFLFEYFSETQRNKGNFPGRFSGRQFSNSRSEMNVSTLELGDSALYLCASSSGTGRSYNEQFFGPGTRLTVL.

The V call is TRBV6-5, the J call TRBJ2-1; D call uncertain. This CDR3 is built from 16 residues. V was pared by 0 bases and J by 10 bases, with 19 bases between. Germline loops: CDR1 MNHEY, CDR2 SVGAGI. In DNA, the CDR3 is TGTGCCAGCAGTTACTCGGTGGACGAGTACAATGTAGAGCAGTTCTTC. This translates into CASSYSVDEYNVEQFF.

The V and J genes are TRBV5-4 and TRBJ1-5, with D maybe TRBD1 (5 bases). The length of the CDR3 is 17 residues. CDR1 is SGHNT and CDR2 is YYREEE in the germline V gene (reference sequence). V lost 2 bases and J 3 bases, leaving 18 bases between the germline ends. CDR3 residues: CASSLRGTGGINQPQHF. CDR3 nucleotides: TGTGCCAGCAGCTTAAGGGGTACAGGCGGCATCAATCAGCCCCAGCATTTT.

With regard to this clone: Since a much larger clone is just one base distant, this may be a read error. The chain couples TRBV6-5 to TRBJ2-2; TRBD1 agrees at 8 bases. The CDR3 consists of 15 residues. Germline values: CDR1 MNHEY, CDR2 SVGAGI. The V gene end was trimmed by 5 bases and the J gene end by 0 bases; junction bases not matched to a gene: 2. CDR3 sequence (DNA): TGTGCCAGCAGTCGACAGGGGCCGAACACCGGGGAGCTGTTTTTT. Its protein is CASSRQGPNTGELFF.

The CDR3 DNA reads as TGTGCCAGCAGTTTCGCCTCGAAGACAGATACGCAGTATTTT. This gives the protein CASSFASKTDTQYF. V and J are TRBV6-5 and TRBJ2-3; no reliable D call. The V end was cut by 4 bases, the J end by 3 bases, with 11 bases between. Germline-derived CDR1 and CDR2 are MNHEY and SVGAGI. This CDR3 is 14 amino acids long.